Sequencing of this T cell receptor beta chain was carried out in a study of Ad26.COV2.S vaccination and SARS-CoV-2 variants. The wider study: Intramuscular Ad26.COV2.S doses were given once or twice, 56 days apart.

Generated by immunoSEQ multiplex PCR, the TCRdb table keeps only in-frame clones and is missing some. Of about 410,000 clones in the sample, 80% to 90% were seen once. Trimming took 3 bases from V and 4 from J, leaving 14 bases between them. Germline V CDR1 and CDR2: SGHDT, YYEEEE. This CDR3 spans 14 amino acids. Stated treatment: over 15 received Ad26.COV2.S at low or high dose, single or two shots; 5 received placebo; per-sample allocation not given. Vaccine and placebo recipients were sampled on day 63 after the first injection. The chain links TRBV5-6 to TRBJ2-7; possibly TRBD1 or TRBD2 for D (6 bases each). The material sequenced was peripheral blood, taken in a trial of Ad26.COV2.S vaccine versus placebo. This TCR came from a person aged 18-60 years who received the Ad26.COV2.S COVID-19 vaccine or a placebo. CDR3 sequence: CASSSSTGLYEQYF. Here the CDR3 DNA reads TGTGCCAGCAGCTCATCGACAGGACTATACGAGCAGTACTTC.